The 10 T cell receptor beta chains listed next were all sequenced from one sample in a study of control samples from healthy donors and cancer patients. This table comes from immunoSEQ multiplex PCR, and its TCRdb copy is limited to in-frame clones, with some not included. The profile shows around 250,000 clones, about 80% of them singletons. Sequenced sample: PBMCs. These receptors originate from a woman aged 60-75 years with lung cancer.

This clone was picked up one time. The same CDR3 is also encoded by other DNA sequences in this sample. V is TRBV27 and J is TRBJ2-1, with 11 bases fitting TRBD2. CDR3 length equals 15 residues. The germline V gene encodes CDR1 MNHEY and CDR2 SMNVEV (reference sequence). The ends lost 6 bases at V and 4 bases at J; junction bases unmatched: 5. This chain's CDR3 is CASRPGTSGYNEQFF. The CDR3 nucleotides read TGTGCCAGCAGGCCCGGGACTAGCGGTTACAATGAGCAGTTCTTC.

The chain recombines TRBV28 with TRBJ2-7; 9 nucleotides agree with TRBD2. This CDR3 region has 15 residues. Germline V gives CDR1 MDHEN, CDR2 SYDVKM. The J segment lost 7 bases and the V segment lost 5 bases, leaving 12 bases of the junction unmatched. CDR3 residues: CASSLQAGGVIEQYF. CDR3 DNA sequence: TGTGCCAGCAGTCTCCAAGCGGGAGGTGTAATAGAGCAGTACTTC.

The chain couples TRBV18 to TRBJ1-2; no definite D call. Trimming cost V 5 bases and J 8 bases, with 15 bases left between them. This CDR3 is 13 amino acids long. The germline V gene encodes CDR1 KGHSH and CDR2 LQKENI. Here the CDR3 DNA reads TGTGCCAGCTCAACGGACGGTGGATTCGGCTACACCTTC. It encodes CASSTDGGFGYTF.

This clone is a singleton in its sample. CDR3 in amino acids: CASSLKRGMYNEQFF. The CDR3 region has the DNA TGTGCCAGCAGCTTAAAGCGGGGGATGTACAATGAGCAGTTCTTC. J is TRBJ2-1 and V is TRBV11-1, with 8 bases identical to TRBD2. Germline V gene lookup returns CDR1 SGHAT and CDR2 FQDESV (reference sequence). Germline trimming cut 2 bases from V and 4 bases from J; bases unmatched to any gene: 4. The CDR3 consists of 15 residues.

The V and J genes are TRBV9 and TRBJ2-5; TRBD1 matches at 12 bases. Germline CDR1 SGDLS, CDR2 YYNGEE. The CDR3 has 16 amino acids. J lost 3 bases, V lost 4 bases, and 7 bases had no gene match. DNA of the CDR3: TGTGCCAGCAGCCCTTGGGACAGGGGGCGAGAAGAGACCCAGTACTTC. This sequence encodes CASSPWDRGREETQYF.

The CDR3 DNA is TGCGCCAGCAGCTTTAGGACAGTTAATTCACCCCTCCACTTT. Its translation is CASSFRTVNSPLHF. The rearrangement joins TRBV5-1 to TRBJ1-6, with a possible D match to TRBD1 (6 bases). CDR3 size: 14 residues. Trimming cost V 2 bases and J 6 bases, with 9 bases left between them. CDR1 is SGHRS and CDR2 is YFSETQ in the germline V gene.

The J gene is TRBJ1-1, the V gene TRBV30; possibly TRBD1 for D (5 bases). Trimming stripped 4 bases from V and 11 bases from J, with 14 bases between. The CDR3 runs to 11 residues. CDR1 is GTSNPN and CDR2 is SVGIG in the germline V gene (reference sequence). CDR3 coding DNA: TGTGCCTGGACGCGGGGCCCGGGTGCTTTCTTT. It encodes CAWTRGPGAFF.

The chain recombines TRBV7-7 with TRBJ2-5; a weak D match, TRBD1 (5 bases). Germline-derived CDR1 and CDR2 are SSHAT and FNYEAQ (reference sequence). The CDR3 runs to 13 residues. V lost 3 bases to trimming and J lost 3 bases, with 8 bases between them. The CDR3 here is CASSLGPKETQYF. CDR3 nucleotide sequence: TGTGCCAGCAGCTTGGGGCCAAAAGAGACCCAGTACTTC. Supplemented by reference TRBV7-7 and TRBJ2-5, the full variable domain reads GAGVSQSPRYKVTKRGQDVTLRCDPISSHATLYWYQQALGQGPEFLTYFNYEAQPDKSGLPSDRFSAERPEGSISTLTIQRTEQRDSAMYRCASSLGPKETQYFGPGTRLLVL.

This chain joins TRBV7-9 and TRBJ2-5; TRBD1 is a possible D gene (6 bases). V was cut by 3 bases and J by 0 bases, with 14 bases left in between. The CDR3 is 16 amino acids. Germline CDR1 is SEHNR and CDR2 is FQNEAQ (reference sequence). The CDR3 DNA sequence: TGTGCCAGCAGCTTTGAAGAGGGACACAACCAAGAGACCCAGTACTTC. Protein product: CASSFEEGHNQETQYF.

This clone has only a few counts. CDR3: CASSPSGRAFGNEQFF. The CDR3 coding sequence is TGTGCCAGCAGTCCCAGCGGGAGGGCCTTCGGAAATGAGCAGTTCTTC. V usage is TRBV2 and J usage is TRBJ2-1; 10 bases fit TRBD2. The CDR3 totals 16 residues. Germline loops: CDR1 SNHLY, CDR2 FYNNEI. V dropped 5 bases and J dropped 7; count of bases not matched to a gene: 11.